These T cell receptor beta chains were read from a single sample in a study of cytomegalovirus exposure and HLA in healthy donors. Assay used: immunoSEQ multiplex PCR; TCRdb lists only in-frame clones, some missing. The repertoire holds tens of thousands of clones, with 55% to 80% as singletons. Sequencing was performed on PBMCs. Receptors were obtained from a man aged 35 to 55 in good health and CMV-seropositive. Each CDR3 is given without its conserved first and last residue. A D gene is named only where the DNA matches it firmly.

- | TRBV14 | ASSQGGSVGETQY
- | TRBV19 | ASSIEVRGQPQH
TRBD2 | TRBV5-1 | ASSFGTSVGTQY
TRBD2 | TRBV5-8 | ASSRGGAGETQY
- | TRBV6-6 | ASSYLRGNQPQH
- | TRBV7-2 | ASSLEAGRGNEKLF
- | TRBV5-1 | ASSLAYAGSAYEQY
TRBD1 | TRBV6-5 | ASSRGTGVQPQH
TRBD2 | TRBV7-2 | ASSLAGTIPAETQY
TRBD2 | TRBV5-1 | ASSLPGGGTDTQY